This TCR beta chain was documented in a study of blood T cell repertoires in COVID-19. Study at large: PBMCs, B-cell-depleted T cells, or T cells were the source of the cDNA or gDNA that made up the material.

The V gene's germline CDR1 is ENHRY and CDR2 SYGVKD. This CDR3 spans 14 amino acids. V was cut by 5 bases and J by 8 bases, with 18 bases left in between. Original processing methods: Estimated nucleated cell counts came from reference gene primer amplification. Data came from immunoSEQ multiplex PCR; TCRdb stores just in-frame clones and leaves some out. V, J and clone size were drawn from that table, and D and trimming were deduced from the DNA. The data show roughly 260,000 clones, roughly 86% seen once. The receptor was isolated from a man in his forties who had recovered from COVID-19. This chain links TRBV10-3 with TRBJ1-2, with TRBD1 as a possible D gene (5 bases). The sample comprised peripheral blood. CDR3 in DNA: TGTGCCATCAGTCGCATACCGGGGGAAAGGGGCTACACCTTC. As protein: CAISRIPGERGYTF.